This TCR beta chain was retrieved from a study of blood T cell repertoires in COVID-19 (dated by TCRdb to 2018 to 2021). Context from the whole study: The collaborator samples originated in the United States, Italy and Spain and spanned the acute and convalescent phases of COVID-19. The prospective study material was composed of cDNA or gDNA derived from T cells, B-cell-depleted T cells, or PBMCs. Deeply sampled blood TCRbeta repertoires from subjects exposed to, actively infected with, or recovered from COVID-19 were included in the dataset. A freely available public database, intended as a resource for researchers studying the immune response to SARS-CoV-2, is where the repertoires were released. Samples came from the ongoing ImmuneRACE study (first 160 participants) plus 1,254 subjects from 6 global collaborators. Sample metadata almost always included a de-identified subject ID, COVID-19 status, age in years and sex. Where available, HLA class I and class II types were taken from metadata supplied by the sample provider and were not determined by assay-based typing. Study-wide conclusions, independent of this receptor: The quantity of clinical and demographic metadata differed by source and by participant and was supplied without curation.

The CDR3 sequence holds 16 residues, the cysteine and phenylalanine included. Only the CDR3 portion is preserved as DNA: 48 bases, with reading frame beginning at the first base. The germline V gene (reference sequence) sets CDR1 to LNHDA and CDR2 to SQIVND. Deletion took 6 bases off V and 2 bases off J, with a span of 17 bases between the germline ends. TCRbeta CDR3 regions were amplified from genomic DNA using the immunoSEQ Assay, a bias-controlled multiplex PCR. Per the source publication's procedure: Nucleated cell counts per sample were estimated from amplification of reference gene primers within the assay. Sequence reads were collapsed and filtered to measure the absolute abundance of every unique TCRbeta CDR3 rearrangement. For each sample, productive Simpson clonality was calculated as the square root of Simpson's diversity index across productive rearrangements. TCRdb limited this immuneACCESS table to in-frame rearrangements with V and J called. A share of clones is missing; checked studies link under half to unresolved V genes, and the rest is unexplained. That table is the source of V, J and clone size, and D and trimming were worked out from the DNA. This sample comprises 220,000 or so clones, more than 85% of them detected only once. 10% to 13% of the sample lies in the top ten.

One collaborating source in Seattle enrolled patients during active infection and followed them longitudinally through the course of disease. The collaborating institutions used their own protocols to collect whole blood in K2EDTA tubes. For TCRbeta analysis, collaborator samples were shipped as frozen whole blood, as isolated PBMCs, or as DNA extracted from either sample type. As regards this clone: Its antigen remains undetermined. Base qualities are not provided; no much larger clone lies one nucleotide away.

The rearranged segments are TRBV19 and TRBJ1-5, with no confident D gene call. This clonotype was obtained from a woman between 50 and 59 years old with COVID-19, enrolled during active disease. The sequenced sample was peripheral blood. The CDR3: CASSPTGISRNQPQHF. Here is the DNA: TGTGCCAGTAGCCCGACGGGAATCTCCCGCAATCAGCCCCAGCATTTT.